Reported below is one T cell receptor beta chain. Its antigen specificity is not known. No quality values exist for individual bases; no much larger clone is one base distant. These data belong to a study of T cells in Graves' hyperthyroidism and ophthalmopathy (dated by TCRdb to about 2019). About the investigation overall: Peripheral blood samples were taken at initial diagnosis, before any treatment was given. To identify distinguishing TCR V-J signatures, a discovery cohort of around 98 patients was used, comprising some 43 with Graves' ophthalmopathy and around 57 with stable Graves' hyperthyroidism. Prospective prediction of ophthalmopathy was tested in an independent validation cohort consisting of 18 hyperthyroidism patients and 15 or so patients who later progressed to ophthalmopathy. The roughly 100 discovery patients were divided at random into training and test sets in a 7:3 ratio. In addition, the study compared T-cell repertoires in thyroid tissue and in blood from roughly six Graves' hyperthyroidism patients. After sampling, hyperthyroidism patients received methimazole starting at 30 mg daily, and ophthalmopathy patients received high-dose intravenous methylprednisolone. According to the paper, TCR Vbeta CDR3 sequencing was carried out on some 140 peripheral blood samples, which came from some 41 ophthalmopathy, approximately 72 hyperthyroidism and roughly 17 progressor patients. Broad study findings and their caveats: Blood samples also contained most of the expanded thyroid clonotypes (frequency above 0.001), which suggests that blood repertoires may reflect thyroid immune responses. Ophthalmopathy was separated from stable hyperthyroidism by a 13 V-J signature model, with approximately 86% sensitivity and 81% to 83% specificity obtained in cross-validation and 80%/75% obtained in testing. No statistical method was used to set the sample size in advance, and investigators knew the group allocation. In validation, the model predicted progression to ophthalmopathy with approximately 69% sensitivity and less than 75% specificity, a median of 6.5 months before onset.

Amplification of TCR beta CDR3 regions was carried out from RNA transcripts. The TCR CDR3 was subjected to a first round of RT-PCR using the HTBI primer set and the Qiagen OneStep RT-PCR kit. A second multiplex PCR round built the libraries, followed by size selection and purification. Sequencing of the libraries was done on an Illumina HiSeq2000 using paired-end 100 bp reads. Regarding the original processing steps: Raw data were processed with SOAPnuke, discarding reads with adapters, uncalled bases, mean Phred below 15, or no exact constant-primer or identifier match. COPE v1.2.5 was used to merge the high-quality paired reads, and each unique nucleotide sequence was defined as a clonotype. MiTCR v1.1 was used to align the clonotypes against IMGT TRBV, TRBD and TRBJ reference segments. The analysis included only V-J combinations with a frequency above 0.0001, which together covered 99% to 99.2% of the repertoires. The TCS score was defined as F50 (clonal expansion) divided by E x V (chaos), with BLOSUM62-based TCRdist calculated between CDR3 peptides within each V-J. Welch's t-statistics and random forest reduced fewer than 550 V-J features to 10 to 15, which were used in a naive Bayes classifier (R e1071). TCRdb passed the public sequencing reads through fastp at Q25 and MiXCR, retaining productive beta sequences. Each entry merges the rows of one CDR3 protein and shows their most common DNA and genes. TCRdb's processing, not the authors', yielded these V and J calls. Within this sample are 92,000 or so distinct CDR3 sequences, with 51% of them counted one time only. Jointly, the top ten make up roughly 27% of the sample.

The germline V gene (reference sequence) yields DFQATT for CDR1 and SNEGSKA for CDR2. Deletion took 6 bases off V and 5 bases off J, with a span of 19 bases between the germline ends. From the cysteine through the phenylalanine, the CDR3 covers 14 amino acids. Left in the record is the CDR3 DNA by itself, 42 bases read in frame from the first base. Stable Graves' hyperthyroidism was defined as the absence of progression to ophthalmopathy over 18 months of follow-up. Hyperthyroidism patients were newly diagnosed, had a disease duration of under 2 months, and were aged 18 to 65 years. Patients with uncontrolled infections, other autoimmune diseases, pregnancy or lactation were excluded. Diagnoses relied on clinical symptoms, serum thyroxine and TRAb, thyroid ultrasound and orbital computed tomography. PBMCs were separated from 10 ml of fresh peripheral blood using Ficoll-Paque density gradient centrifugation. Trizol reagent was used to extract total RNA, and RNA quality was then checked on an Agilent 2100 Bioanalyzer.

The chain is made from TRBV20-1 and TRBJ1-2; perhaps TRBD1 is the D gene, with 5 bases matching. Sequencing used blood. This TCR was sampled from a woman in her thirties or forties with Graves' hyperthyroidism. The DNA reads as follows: TGCAGTGCCGGGGAGGGTACGGGGGGTTATGGCTACACCTTC. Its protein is CSAGEGTGGYGYTF.